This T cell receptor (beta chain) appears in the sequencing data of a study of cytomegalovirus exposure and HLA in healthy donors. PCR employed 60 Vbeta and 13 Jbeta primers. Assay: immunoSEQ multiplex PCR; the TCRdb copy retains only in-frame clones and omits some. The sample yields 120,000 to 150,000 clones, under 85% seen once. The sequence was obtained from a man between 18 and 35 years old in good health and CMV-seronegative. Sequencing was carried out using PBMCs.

The CDR3 DNA is TGTGCCAGCACCCAGGGGGCTGGCTATGGCTACACCTTC. Translation: CASTQGAGYGYTF. The rearrangement links TRBV18 to TRBJ1-2; TRBD1 agrees at 8 bases. Germline V CDR1 and CDR2: KGHSH, LQKENI. The CDR3 has 13 amino acids. With V trimmed by 8 bases and J by 4 bases, 6 bases remained unmatched.